This T cell receptor (beta chain) derives from a study of blood T cells in healthy people across ages. Study conclusions and caveats: More naive CD4+ cells and higher diversity marked long-lived donors relative to aged donors. A strong correlation was found between TCR beta diversity and the percentage of naive T cells.

In germline, CDR1 is SSHAT, CDR2 FNYEAQ (reference sequence). The CDR3 consists of 15 residues. The authors ran a second PCR of roughly 6 to 12 cycles using a sample-barcoded 5' primer and a J-beta primer mix. TCRdb redid the calling of the 5' RACE reads with MiXCR, one entry per CDR3 protein. This table holds 800,000 to 950,000 distinct CDR3 sequences, almost 30% found once. This clonotype was recorded many times. The antigen is not known. A junction boundary mismatches the germline segment, possibly from a read error. This sample also appeared in a second study, on T cells of mothers and their children. That report notes: Every mother supplied over 8.5 million TCR beta CDR3 reads and every child several million. It was found that thymic selection shapes TCR recombination output similarly in related and unrelated pairs.

The receptor was isolated from a woman aged 40 to 50 in good health. V and J are TRBV7-7 and TRBJ2-7; 13 bases agree with TRBD2. The specimen sequenced was blood. The CDR3 loop is CASSSGLAGSYEQYF. The CDR3 nucleotides are TGTGCTAGCAGCTCGGGACTAGCGGGGTCCTACGAGCAGTACTTC.